These 21 T cell receptor beta chains were all obtained from the same sample, sequenced in a study of cytomegalovirus exposure and HLA in healthy donors. The PCR used 60 Vbeta and 13 Jbeta primers. Clones were read by immunoSEQ multiplex PCR, and TCRdb kept only the in-frame ones, dropping some. The data hold some 150,000 clones, with roughly 76% observed a single time. Sequenced sample: PBMCs. The receptors were sampled from a man aged 55 to 70 in good health and CMV-seronegative.

This clone appeared a few times. The chain has TRBV6-5 and TRBJ2-5; 13 nucleotides match TRBD2. CDR1 is MNHEY, CDR2 SVGAGI, per germline. This CDR3 spans 15 amino acids. V lost 5 bases to trimming and J lost 2 bases; unmatched junction nucleotides: 2. CDR3 DNA sequence: TGTGCCAGCAGTCCGACTAGCGGGAGGCAAGAGACCCAGTACTTC. Protein sequence: CASSPTSGRQETQYF.

The chain employs TRBV2 and TRBJ2-4; D possibly corresponds to TRBD1 (6 bases). The CDR3 totals 18 residues. Germline V lookup: CDR1 SNHLY, CDR2 FYNNEI. V lost 3 bases, J lost 1 base, and 19 bases lay in between. In DNA form, the CDR3 reads TGTGCCAGCAGTGATATTTGGCAGGGGACGTTGGCCAAAAACATTCAGTACTTC. This sequence encodes CASSDIWQGTLAKNIQYF.

The rearrangement links TRBV2 to TRBJ1-2; 7 positions match TRBD1. Germline V gene lookup returns CDR1 SNHLY and CDR2 FYNNEI. This CDR3 comprises 13 residues. V trimming: 5 bases; J trimming: 3 bases; junction bases outside the gene matches: 3. CDR3 coding DNA: TGTGCCAGCAGTTTAGACAGGGACTATGGCTACACCTTC. This codes for CASSLDRDYGYTF.

The chain couples TRBV4-2 to TRBJ2-3; TRBD2 might be the D (6 bases). This CDR3 has 14 residues. With 1 base removed from V and 6 bases from J, the gap between germline ends came to 11 bases. The V gene's germline CDR1 is LGHNA and CDR2 YNFKEQ. CDR3 sequence reads: CASSQGGDADTQYF. CDR3 in DNA: TGTGCCAGCAGCCAAGGGGGGGACGCCGATACGCAGTATTTT.

The chain has TRBV6-1 and TRBJ2-7; the match to TRBD1 covers 8 bases. V trimming: 3 bases; J trimming: 6 bases; junction bases outside the gene matches: 10. CDR3 length equals 15 residues. Germline V CDR1 and CDR2: MNHNS, SASEGT. This chain's CDR3 is CASSEGTGGYGEQYF. The CDR3 DNA is TGTGCCAGCAGTGAGGGGACAGGCGGCTACGGCGAGCAGTACTTC.

The rearrangement uses TRBV6-1 and TRBJ1-4; 7 nucleotides line up with TRBD1. V lost 4 bases to trimming and J lost 5 bases; unmatched junction nucleotides: 7. The germline CDR1 and CDR2 sequences are MNHNS and SASEGT. This CDR3 is 15 amino acids long. The CDR3 DNA reads TGTGCCAGCAGTGCCCGACAGGGCCGGAATGAAAAACTGTTTTTT. This translates into CASSARQGRNEKLFF.

V gene TRBV28 combines with J gene TRBJ1-5; 7 bases fit TRBD1. J lost 1 base, V lost 2 bases, and 2 bases had no gene match. This CDR3 comprises 15 residues. Per the germline V gene, CDR1 is MDHEN and CDR2 is SYDVKM. The CDR3: CASSLEGASNQPQHF. The CDR3, as DNA: TGTGCCAGCAGTTTAGAGGGGGCGAGCAATCAGCCCCAGCATTTT.

This chain joins TRBV10-2 and TRBJ2-4, with 10 bases that match TRBD2. V shed 4 bases and J 12 bases; nucleotides not matched to a gene: 15. The CDR3 loop spans 16 amino acids. The germline CDR1 and CDR2 sequences are WSHSY and SAAADI. The CDR3 is CASSGPSGSRSGDQYF. CDR3 nucleotides: TGCGCCAGCAGTGGGCCTAGCGGGAGTCGGTCTGGAGATCAGTACTTC.

The rearrangement uses TRBV11-3 and TRBJ2-2, with 9 positions matching TRBD2. Unmatched junction bases numbered 3, after V lost 2 bases and J lost 5 bases. CDR1 is SGHNT and CDR2 is YENEEA in the germline V gene. The CDR3 has 15 amino acids. Written as DNA, the CDR3 is TGTGCCAGCAGCTTACTAGCGGGGCCGACCGGGGAGCTGTTTTTT. This sequence encodes CASSLLAGPTGELFF. The entire variable domain, with the rest obtained from reference TRBV11-3 and TRBJ2-2, is as follows: EAGVVQSPRYKIIEKKQPVAFWCNPISGHNTLYWYLQNLGQGPELLIRYENEEAVDDSQLPKDRFSAERLKGVDSTLKIQPAELGDSAVYLCASSLLAGPTGELFFGEGSRLTVL.

The V and J genes are TRBV25-1 and TRBJ1-5; 7 bases fit TRBD1. This CDR3 is 13 amino acids long. The V segment lost 6 bases and the J segment 1 base; nucleotides outside the gene matches: 0. Looked up from germline, CDR1 is MGHDK and CDR2 is SYGVNS. CDR3 nucleotide sequence: TGTGCCAGCAGACAGGGGAGCAATCAGCCCCAGCATTTT. Translating gives CASRQGSNQPQHF. The complete variable domain, with remaining parts taken from reference TRBV25-1 and TRBJ1-5, reads EADIYQTPRYLVIGTGKKITLECSQTMGHDKMYWYQQDPGMELHLIHYSYGVNSTEKGDLSSESTVSRIRTEHFPLTLESARPSHTSQYLCASRQGSNQPQHFGDGTRLSIL.

V and J are TRBV6-6 and TRBJ2-2; no clear D. Trimming shortened V by 5 bases and J by 1 base, and 14 bases separated the two germline ends. The germline gives CDR1 MNHNY, CDR2 SVGAGI (reference sequence). CDR3 length equals 16 residues. The CDR3 loop is CASSPVTPRNTGELFF. CDR3 nucleotides: TGTGCCAGCAGTCCCGTTACTCCGCGGAACACCGGGGAGCTGTTTTTT.

The chain uses TRBV6-5 and TRBJ2-3; no definite D call. The CDR3 runs 12 residues. The V and J ends lost 5 bases and 6 bases respectively, with 9 bases between them. The germline CDR1 and CDR2 sequences are MNHEY and SVGAGI. The CDR3: CASSDKLDTQYF. The CDR3 DNA reads as TGTGCCAGCAGTGATAAGCTTGATACGCAGTATTTT.

The V gene is TRBV15, the J gene TRBJ2-7; weak D call: TRBD1 (6 bases). Trimming stripped 1 base from V and 5 bases from J, with 9 bases between. Germline V gives CDR1 LNHNV, CDR2 YYDKDF (reference sequence). CDR3 length: 13 amino acids. The CDR3 DNA is TGTGCCACCAGCAGAGTACGACAGGACGAGCAGTACTTC. The encoded protein is CATSRVRQDEQYF. Full variable domain (rest looked up from reference TRBV15 and TRBJ2-7): DAMVIQNPRYQVTQFGKPVTLSCSQTLNHNVMYWYQQKSSQAPKLLFHYYDKDFNNEADTPDNFQSRRPNTSFCFLDIRSPGLGDTAMYLCATSRVRQDEQYFGPGTRLTVT.

This sequence joins TRBV9 and TRBJ2-1; 11 bases are shared with TRBD2. This CDR3 is 17 amino acids long. The V gene end was trimmed by 4 bases and the J gene end by 3 bases; junction bases not matched to a gene: 9. Looked up from germline, CDR1 is SGDLS and CDR2 is YYNGEE. The CDR3 nucleotides are TGTGCCAGCAGCATGAAATCTCTAGCGGGAGGCTACAATGAGCAGTTCTTC. Translating gives CASSMKSLAGGYNEQFF.

This clone is a singleton in its sample. The chain combines TRBV28 with TRBJ2-1, with no clear D. This CDR3 spans 14 amino acids. The germline gives CDR1 MDHEN, CDR2 SYDVKM. The V end lost 0 bases, the J end lost 9 bases, and 12 bases lay between the germline ends. The CDR3 region is CASSLWLVAVEQFF. DNA for the CDR3: TGTGCCAGCAGTTTATGGCTTGTTGCAGTTGAGCAGTTCTTC.

The V call is TRBV7-2, the J call TRBJ1-1; TRBD1 agrees at 9 bases. Germline V gene sequence: CDR1 SGHTA, CDR2 FQGNSA. This CDR3 is 15 amino acids long. V was pared by 2 bases and J by 7 bases, with 8 bases of the junction left unmatched. The CDR3 DNA reads as TGTGCCAGCAGCTTAATGCAGGACAGGGGTGTTGAAGCTTTCTTT. Its protein is CASSLMQDRGVEAFF.

The V call is TRBV30, the J call TRBJ1-1; D gene uncertain. Between the trimmed V and J ends, which lost 2 bases and 5 bases, there was a span of 15 bases. This CDR3 region has 14 residues. CDR1 is GTSNPN and CDR2 is SVGIG in the germline V gene (reference sequence). The DNA for the CDR3 is TGTGCCTGGAGTTTCCGGGTCCGAGGGACTGAAGCTTTCTTT. Translating gives CAWSFRVRGTEAFF.

This clone has only a few counts. This chain uses TRBV5-5 with TRBJ2-2; 7 bases fit TRBD2. With 0 bases clipped from V and 6 bases from J, the junction kept 5 bases outside the gene matches. Germline-derived CDR1 and CDR2 are SGHKS and YYEKEE (reference sequence). CDR3 length: 15 amino acids. As DNA, the CDR3 is TGTGCCAGCAGCTTGGCCGTGGGAGGGCCCGGGGAGCTGTTTTTT. Translated, it gives CASSLAVGGPGELFF.

This chain uses TRBV2 with TRBJ2-3; TRBD2 is a possible D gene (6 bases). Looked up from germline, CDR1 is SNHLY and CDR2 is FYNNEI. Trimming pared 6 bases from V and 0 bases from J, leaving 10 bases between. The CDR3 contains 14 residues. The CDR3 here is CASRGGASTDTQYF. The CDR3 DNA sequence: TGTGCCAGCAGGGGGGGTGCTAGCACAGATACGCAGTATTTT.

The gene calls are TRBV7-9 and TRBJ1-1, with a possible D match to TRBD1 (6 bases). The germline V gene encodes CDR1 SEHNR and CDR2 FQNEAQ (reference sequence). The length of the CDR3 is 15 residues. Trimming stripped 1 base from V and 4 bases from J, with 13 bases between. CDR3 DNA: TGTGCCAGCAGCTTAGGGCGACAGGTCAGCACTGAAGCTTTCTTT. It specifies CASSLGRQVSTEAFF.

The rearrangement links TRBV11-2 to TRBJ2-7; 9 nucleotides align to TRBD2. J lost 4 bases, V lost 1 base, and 5 bases had no gene match. The germline V gene encodes CDR1 SGHAT and CDR2 FQNNGV. The CDR3 is 15 residues long. The CDR3 loop is CASSLVRGGLYEQYF. The CDR3, as DNA: TGTGCCAGCAGCTTAGTGCGGGGGGGCCTTTACGAGCAGTACTTC.